One and the same sample provided the 4 T cell receptor beta chains below, sequenced in a study of control samples from healthy donors and cancer patients. Sequencing used immunoSEQ multiplex PCR; TCRdb keeps in-frame clones, though not all of them. The sample shows around 190,000 clones, around nine tenths of them seen only once. The sequenced material came from blood. The receptors were gathered from a man aged 25 to 40 in good health.

The chain recombines TRBV27 with TRBJ2-2; TRBD2 aligns across 15 bases. The trim removed 4 bases at V and 8 bases at J, leaving 17 bases unmatched. Germline V gene lookup returns CDR1 MNHEY and CDR2 SMNVEV (reference sequence). This CDR3 is built from 20 residues. The CDR3: CASSSLPPYRTSGRAGELFF. The CDR3 bases are TGTGCCAGCAGTTCCCTACCCCCTTACAGGACTAGCGGGAGGGCAGGGGAGCTGTTTTTT.

The V gene is TRBV9, the J gene TRBJ1-5, with D uncertain. The length of the CDR3 is 15 residues. Germline CDR1 and CDR2: SGDLS and YYNGEE. Trimming shortened V by 2 bases and J by 0 bases, and 9 bases separated the two germline ends. CDR3 protein: CASSVEGYSNQPQHF. The CDR3 DNA is TGTGCCAGCAGCGTCGAGGGTTATAGCAATCAGCCCCAGCATTTT.

The chain employs TRBV12-5 and TRBJ1-4, with D hard to call. The CDR3 is 15 residues long. The V end was cut by 3 bases, the J end by 8 bases, with 16 bases between. Germline lookup yields CDR1 LGHNT and CDR2 FRNRAP. CDR3 protein: CASGLSVGGIEKLFF. The CDR3 region has the DNA TGTGCTAGTGGTTTAAGTGTAGGAGGGATCGAAAAACTGTTTTTT.

J is TRBJ2-7 and V is TRBV7-6; D is unclear. The CDR3 length is 15 residues. Germline-derived CDR1 and CDR2 are SGHVS and FNYEAQ. V gave up 0 bases and J gave up 1 base, with 10 bases separating them. The CDR3 reads CASSLAGDGSYEQYF. Here the CDR3 DNA reads TGTGCCAGCAGCTTAGCTGGAGACGGTTCCTACGAGCAGTACTTC.